Sequencing of this TCR beta chain was carried out in a study of T-cell memory formation after mild COVID-19 (dated by TCRdb to 2020 to 2022). Study-level background: Most TCR sequence clusters were specific to one of the two donors. In a couple of donors, T-cell clones that expanded and contracted after mild COVID-19 were followed by sequencing TCRalpha and TCRbeta repertoires longitudinally. Two young, previously healthy adult volunteers made up the cohort, one male and one female. The study at large found these results: Some responding clones were detected in pre-infection memory, which suggested that pre-existing cross-reactive memory T cells had joined the SARS-CoV-2 response. Whether the second-wave clones peaking on day 37 were SARS-CoV-2 specific was not confirmed. Contracting CD4+ clones were found mainly in CM and EM memory subsets, while CD8+ clones were enriched in EMRA. Clones contracting from day 15 to 85 had balanced CD4/CD8 phenotypes, while a second wave expanding from day 15 to 37 was biased towards CD4+. Only two mild cases were covered by the study, and larger cohorts that include severe cases with pre-infection samples were considered necessary.

In regard to this clonotype: There is no known antigen for this receptor. The sample holds no much larger clone one base away, and base qualities are not on file.

Looking up the germline V gene (reference sequence) yields CDR1 SGHKS and CDR2 YYEKEE. The CDR3 holds 16 amino acids from the cysteine to the phenylalanine. The entry retains the CDR3 DNA only, 48 bases that are in frame from base 1. V lost 3 bases and J lost 0 bases, and the count of bases not matched to a germline gene is 5. The sequencer listed for this sample is Illumina NovaSeq 6000. cDNA libraries for TCRalpha and TCRbeta were prepared by 5'RACE using constant-segment primers, with sample barcodes and unique molecular identifiers added. Trizol reagent was used to extract RNA from every sample. Libraries were amplified in two PCR steps, with a second sample barcode and Illumina TruSeq adapters added in the second step. Sequencing of the libraries was done on an Illumina NovaSeq, producing 2 x 150 bp paired-end reads. In the authors' own workflow: The reads were demultiplexed and collapsed into UMI-guided consensus sequences using migec v1.2.7. With mixcr v2.1.11, UMI consensuses were aligned to TRA and TRB V and J templates and assembled into clonotypes. A clonotype was counted as expanded or contracted only if both edgeR and NoisET called the change significant, with noise models trained on biological replicates. For edgeR calls, the cutoffs were a false discovery rate-adjusted p below 0.01 and a log2 fold-change threshold of 1. As an exploratory analysis of dynamics, max-normalized trajectories of the 1000 most abundant clonotypes were examined with PCA combined with hierarchical clustering. Separately sequenced CD4+ and CD8+ repertoires were used to assign a CD4 or CD8 phenotype to each responding clone. The public reads were reprocessed in TCRdb via fastp at Q25 and MiXCR, keeping in-frame beta chains. Under each unique CDR3 protein, matching rows form one entry showing the most common genes and DNA. The V and J calls and clone size come from TCRdb's table, not from the authors' own analysis. The sample data list about 400,000 distinct CDR3 sequences, and roughly a quarter of these were observed just once. Together, the top ten hold roughly 13% of the sample.

PBMCs were isolated by Ficoll-Paque density gradient centrifugation. The chain employs TRBV5-5 and TRBJ2-3; TRBD1 fits 9 bases in the junction. The receptor was derived from an adult woman who had mild COVID-19 (a few samples of this study predate the infection). The sample titles of this study are shuffled in the database, so cell type and time point are left out; the donor was told from shared clones. The sample consisted of PBMCs or a T cell subset sorted from them (not recorded which). The bases are TGTGCCAGCAGCTGGGACAGGGCCCTAAGCACAGATACGCAGTATTTT. This yields the protein CASSWDRALSTDTQYF.